The present TCR beta chain was sequenced within a study of immune heterogeneity within non-small cell lung tumors. Study at large: Classification of the tumors gave several squamous cell carcinomas, fewer than 12 non-squamous carcinomas and 1 not otherwise specified. General study points: Recurring identical dominant CDR3 beta clonotypes were observed across tumor sites within a patient, together with site-unique high-frequency clones. T-cell clonality in a given local region correlated moderately yet significantly with the local tumor mutational burden (R around 0.35).

Amplification of TCR beta CDR3 was performed by multiplex PCR with 32 V and 13 J primers. TCRdb reanalysed the multiplex PCR reads using MiXCR and keeps one entry per CDR3 protein. The profile covers roughly 5,700 distinct CDR3 sequences, with around 20% appearing a single time and over 7.5% taken by the ten largest. The CDR3 loop spans 15 amino acids. Germline V gene sequence: CDR1 MNHEY, CDR2 SVGEGT. In the case of this clonotype: The antigen is undetermined. Its ends do not fully match the called genes, so a read error is possible.

The template consisted of bulk tumor genomic DNA, with 600 ng used per sample. Biopsies that were spaced far apart were taken, several per primary tumor, during surgery. Enrolled patients presented with newly diagnosed, previously untreated non-small cell lung cancer and underwent curative surgery. Sequenced sample: lung tumor tissue. The chain uses TRBV6-2 or TRBV6-3 and TRBJ2-5; 7 bases match TRBD2. This TCR was sampled from a woman aged 60-75 years with non-small cell lung cancer. CDR3 loop: CVSGTSGMGEETQYF. Written as DNA, the CDR3 is TGTGTCAGCGGGACCAGCGGGATGGGGGAAGAGACCCAGTACTTC.